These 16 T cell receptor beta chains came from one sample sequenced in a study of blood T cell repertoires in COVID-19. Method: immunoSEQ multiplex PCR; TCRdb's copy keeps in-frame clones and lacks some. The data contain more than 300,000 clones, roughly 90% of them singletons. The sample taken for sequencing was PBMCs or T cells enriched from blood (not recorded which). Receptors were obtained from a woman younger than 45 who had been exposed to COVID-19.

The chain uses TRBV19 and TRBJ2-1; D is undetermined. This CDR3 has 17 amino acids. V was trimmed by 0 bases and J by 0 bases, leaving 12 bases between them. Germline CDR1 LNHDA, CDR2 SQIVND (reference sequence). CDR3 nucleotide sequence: TGTGCCAGTAGTATAGAAGCCGTTAGTAGCTCCTACAATGAGCAGTTCTTC. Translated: CASSIEAVSSSYNEQFF. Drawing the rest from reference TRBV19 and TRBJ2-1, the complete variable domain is DGGITQSPKYLFRKEGQNVTLSCEQNLNHDAMYWYRQDPGQGLRLIYYSQIVNDFQKGDIAEGYSVSREKKESFPLTVTSAQKNPTAFYLCASSIEAVSSSYNEQFFGPGTRLTVL.

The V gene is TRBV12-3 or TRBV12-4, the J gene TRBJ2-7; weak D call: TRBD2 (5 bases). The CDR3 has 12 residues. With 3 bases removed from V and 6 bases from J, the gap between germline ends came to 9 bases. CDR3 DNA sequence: TGTGCCAGCAGTTTGCGGGTTGGCGAGCAGTACTTC. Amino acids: CASSLRVGEQYF.

CDR3 region: CASSQDRGDTIYF. The CDR3 DNA follows: TGTGCCAGCAGTCAGGACAGGGGTGACACCATATATTTT. The chain has TRBV27 and TRBJ1-3, with TRBD1 matching over 9 bases. This CDR3 is 13 amino acids long. V was clipped by 5 bases and J by 8 bases; unmatched bases: 4. Germline CDR1 MNHEY, CDR2 SMNVEV (reference sequence).

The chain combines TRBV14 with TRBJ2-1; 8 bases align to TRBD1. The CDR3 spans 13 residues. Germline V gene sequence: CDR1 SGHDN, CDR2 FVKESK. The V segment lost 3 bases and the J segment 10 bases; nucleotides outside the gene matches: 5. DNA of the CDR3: TGTGCCAGCAGCCAGTACAGGGGGTTAGAGCAGTTCTTC. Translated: CASSQYRGLEQFF.

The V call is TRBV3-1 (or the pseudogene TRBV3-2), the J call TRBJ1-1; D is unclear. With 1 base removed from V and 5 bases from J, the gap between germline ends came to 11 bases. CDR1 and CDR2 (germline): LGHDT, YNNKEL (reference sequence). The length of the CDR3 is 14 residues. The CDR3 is CASSQATLRTEAFF. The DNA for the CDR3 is TGTGCCAGCAGCCAAGCCACGCTACGGACTGAAGCTTTCTTT.

DNA of the CDR3: TGTGCCAGCAGTGCCCTATATACTGATTCACCCCTCCACTTT. This encodes CASSALYTDSPLHF. The genes are TRBV6-4 and TRBJ1-6, with D unresolved. Trimming removed 4 bases at V and 8 bases at J, with 12 bases between. This CDR3 contains 14 residues. Germline V gene lookup returns CDR1 MRHNA and CDR2 SNTAGT.

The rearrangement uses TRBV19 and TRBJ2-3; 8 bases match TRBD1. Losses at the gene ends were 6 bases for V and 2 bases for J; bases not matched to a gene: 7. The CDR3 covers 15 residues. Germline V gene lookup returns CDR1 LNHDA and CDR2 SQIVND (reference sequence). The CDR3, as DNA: TGTGCCAGTAGGTTAGGGGACAGGTTCACAGATACGCAGTATTTT. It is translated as CASRLGDRFTDTQYF.

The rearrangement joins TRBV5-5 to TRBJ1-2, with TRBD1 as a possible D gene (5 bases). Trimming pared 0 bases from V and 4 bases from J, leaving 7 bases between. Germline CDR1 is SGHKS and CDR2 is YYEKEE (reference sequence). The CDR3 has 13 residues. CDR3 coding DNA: TGTGCCAGCAGCTTGGAGACAGTCTATGGCTACACCTTC. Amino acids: CASSLETVYGYTF.

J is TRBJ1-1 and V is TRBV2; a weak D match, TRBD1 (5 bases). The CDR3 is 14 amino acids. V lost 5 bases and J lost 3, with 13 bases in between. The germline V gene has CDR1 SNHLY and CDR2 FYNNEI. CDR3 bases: TGTGCCAGCAGTATTACTCCGGGGGACACTGAAGCTTTCTTT. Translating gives CASSITPGDTEAFF.

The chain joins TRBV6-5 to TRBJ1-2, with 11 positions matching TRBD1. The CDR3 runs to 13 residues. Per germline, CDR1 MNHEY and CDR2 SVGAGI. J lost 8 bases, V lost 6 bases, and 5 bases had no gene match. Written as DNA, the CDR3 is TGTGCCAGCAGATACGGGACAGGGGGAGGCTACACCTTC. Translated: CASRYGTGGGYTF.

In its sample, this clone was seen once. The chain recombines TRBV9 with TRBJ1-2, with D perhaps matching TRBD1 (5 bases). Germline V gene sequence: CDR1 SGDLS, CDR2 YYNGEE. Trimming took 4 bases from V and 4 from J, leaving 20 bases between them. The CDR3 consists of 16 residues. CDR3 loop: CASSSTAAGHIYGYTF. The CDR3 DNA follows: TGTGCCAGCAGCTCGACTGCGGCAGGGCACATCTATGGCTACACCTTC. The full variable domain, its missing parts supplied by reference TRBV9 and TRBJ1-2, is DSGVTQTPKHLITATGQRVTLRCSPRSGDLSVYWYQQSLDQGLQFLIQYYNGEERAKGNILERFSAQQFPDLHSELNLSSLELGDSALYFCASSSTAAGHIYGYTFGSGTRLTVV.

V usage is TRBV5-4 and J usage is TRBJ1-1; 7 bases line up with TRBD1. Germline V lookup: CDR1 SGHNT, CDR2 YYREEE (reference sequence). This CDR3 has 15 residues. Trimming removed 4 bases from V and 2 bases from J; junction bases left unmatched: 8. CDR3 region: CASSIQGPINTEAFF. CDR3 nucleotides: TGTGCCAGCAGCATACAGGGGCCCATAAACACTGAAGCTTTCTTT.

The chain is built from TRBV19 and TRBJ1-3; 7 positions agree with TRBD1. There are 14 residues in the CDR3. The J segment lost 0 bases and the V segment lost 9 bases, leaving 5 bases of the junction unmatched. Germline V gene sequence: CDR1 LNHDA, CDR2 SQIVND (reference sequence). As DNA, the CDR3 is TGTGCCAGCCGACAGGGCGGCTCTGGAAACACCATATATTTT. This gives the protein CASRQGGSGNTIYF.

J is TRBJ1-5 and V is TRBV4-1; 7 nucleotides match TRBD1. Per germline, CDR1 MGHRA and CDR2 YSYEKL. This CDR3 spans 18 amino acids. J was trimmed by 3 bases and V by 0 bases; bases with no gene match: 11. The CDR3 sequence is CASSQDPVDRWVNQPQHF. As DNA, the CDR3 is TGCGCCAGCAGCCAAGATCCCGTGGACAGGTGGGTCAATCAGCCCCAGCATTTT.

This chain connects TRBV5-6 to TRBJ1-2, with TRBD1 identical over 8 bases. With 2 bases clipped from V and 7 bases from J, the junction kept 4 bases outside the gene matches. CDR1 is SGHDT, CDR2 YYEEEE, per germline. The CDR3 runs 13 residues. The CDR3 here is CASSLTGGSGYTF. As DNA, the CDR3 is TGTGCCAGCAGCTTAACAGGGGGGAGTGGCTACACCTTC.

The chain's CDR3 is CASSPGVAPLHF. The CDR3 bases are TGTGCCAGCAGTCCGGGGGTGGCACCCCTCCACTTT. The genes are TRBV5-6 and TRBJ1-6; the D gene is possibly TRBD1 (5 bases). V was clipped by 5 bases and J by 11 bases, with 11 bases between them. The germline V gene encodes CDR1 SGHDT and CDR2 YYEEEE. CDR3 length: 12 residues. Together with reference TRBV5-6 and TRBJ1-6, the CDR3 gives the full variable domain: DAGVTQSPTHLIKTRGQQVTLRCSPKSGHDTVSWYQQALGQGPQFIFQYYEEEERQRGNFPDRFSGHQFPNYSSELNVNALLLGDSALYLCASSPGVAPLHFGNGTRLTVT.